The 14 T cell receptor beta chains presented below share a single source sample, sequenced in a study of human T cells and chemical hapten exposure. The time point is: pre-sensitization, week 0. The treatment denotes: therapeutic diphenylcyclopropenone sensitization with weekly scalp DPC. TCRdb redid the calling of the RACE reads with MiXCR, one entry per CDR3 protein. This sample has 250,000 or so distinct CDR3 sequences; approximately 7.5% occur once, and the top ten carry more than 0.95%. The sample here was whole blood, taken in connection with sensitization to the hapten diphenylcyclopropenone (DPC). The origin of the receptors is a man younger than 35 with alopecia areata. Some clones in this sample may be carry-over from other donors' samples.

This clonotype showed up just a few times. This sequence joins TRBV27 and TRBJ1-6; D remains unclear. Germline values: CDR1 MNHEY, CDR2 SMNVEV (reference sequence). The CDR3 contains 16 residues. V dropped 3 bases and J dropped 1 base, with 10 bases sitting between them. CDR3: CASSLVFGSYNSPLHF. The CDR3 nucleotides read TGTGCCAGCAGTTTGGTTTTCGGGTCCTATAATTCACCCCTCCACTTT.

This clonotype was observed a few times. V is TRBV5-1 and J is TRBJ1-6; tentatively, D is TRBD1 (5 bases). This CDR3 is 15 amino acids long. Trimming removed 4 bases at V and 8 bases at J, with 16 bases between. Looked up from germline, CDR1 is SGHRS and CDR2 is YFSETQ. In DNA, the CDR3 is TGCGCCAGCAGCCTGACAGTCGGGGGGGATTCACCCCTCCACTTT. Protein: CASSLTVGGDSPLHF. The variable domain in full, with the rest retrieved from reference TRBV5-1 and TRBJ1-6, is KAGVTQTPRYLIKTRGQQVTLSCSPISGHRSVSWYQQTPGQGLQFLFEYFSETQRNKGNFPGRFSGRQFSNSRSEMNVSTLELGDSALYLCASSLTVGGDSPLHFGNGTRLTVT.

In this sample, this clonotype turned up many times. The gene calls are TRBV20-1 and TRBJ2-7, with TRBD1 matching 8 bases. The germline CDR1 and CDR2 sequences are DFQATT and SNEGSKA (reference sequence). The CDR3 has 15 residues. Trimming took 4 bases from V and 3 from J; bases not matched to a gene: 11. CDR3 amino acids: CSAIPGQGADYEQYV. CDR3 bases: TGCAGTGCTATCCCGGGGCAGGGGGCGGACTACGAGCAGTACGTC.

The chain links TRBV7-2 to TRBJ2-4; TRBD1 is a possible D gene (6 bases). V was trimmed by 0 bases and J by 13 bases, leaving 10 bases between them. CDR1 is SGHTA and CDR2 is FQGNSA in the germline V gene. This CDR3 spans 12 amino acids. The CDR3 region has the DNA TGTGCCAGCAGCTTAGCGGACAGACTCCAGTACTTC. This translates into CASSLADRLQYF.

This clonotype was observed at least ten times. V gene TRBV7-3 combines with J gene TRBJ2-3, with D unclear. The V and J ends lost 1 base and 4 bases respectively, with 15 bases between them. The CDR3 runs 16 residues. Germline assignment: CDR1 SGHTA and CDR2 FQGTGA. CDR3 coding DNA: TGTGCCAGCAGCTTAAGGGAAGCGTATGGTGCAGATACGCAGTATTTT. This encodes CASSLREAYGADTQYF. The variable domain in full, with the rest retrieved from reference TRBV7-3 and TRBJ2-3, is GAGVSQTPSNKVTEKGKYVELRCDPISGHTALYWYRQSLGQGPEFLIYFQGTGAADDSGLPNDRFFAVRPEGSVSTLKIQRTERGDSAVYLCASSLREAYGADTQYFGPGTRLTVL.

This clonotype has more than one count but fewer than ten. J is TRBJ2-3 and V is TRBV29-1; D is possibly TRBD2 (6 bases). The CDR3 covers 13 residues. The germline gives CDR1 SQVTM, CDR2 ANQGSEA. Trimming removed 4 bases from V and 1 base from J, with 9 bases in between. CDR3 in amino acids: CSVGGDRTDTQYF. CDR3 nucleotides: TGCAGCGTTGGCGGGGACCGCACAGATACGCAGTATTTT.

This clonotype was counted ten times or more. This chain joins TRBV3-2 and TRBJ2-7. TRBV3-2 is marked as a pseudogene. The CDR3 spans 11 residues. CDR3 in DNA: TGTGCCGCAGTAGGGTGCTACGAGCAGTACGTC. It yields the protein CAAVGCYEQYV.

The V call is TRBV5-1, the J call TRBJ2-3, with TRBD1 matching over 7 bases. Germline lookup yields CDR1 SGHRS and CDR2 YFSETQ. With V trimmed by 6 bases and J by 5 bases, 12 bases remained unmatched. This CDR3 spans 15 amino acids. In DNA, the CDR3 is TGCGCCAGCAAGGGAAGGACAGGCAATTTAGATACGCAGTATTTT. Its translation: CASKGRTGNLDTQYF.

This chain uses TRBV5-1 with TRBJ1-6, with unresolved D. The CDR3 contains 15 residues. CDR1 and CDR2 from the germline V gene are SGHRS and YFSETQ. V was trimmed by 1 base and J by 7 bases, leaving 12 bases between them. CDR3 in amino acids: CASSLWAGENSPLHF. The DNA for the CDR3 is TGCGCCAGCAGCTTGTGGGCAGGTGAAAATTCACCCCTCCACTTT. Variable domain in full (rest from reference TRBV5-1 and TRBJ1-6): KAGVTQTPRYLIKTRGQQVTLSCSPISGHRSVSWYQQTPGQGLQFLFEYFSETQRNKGNFPGRFSGRQFSNSRSEMNVSTLELGDSALYLCASSLWAGENSPLHFGNGTRLTVT.

In its sample, this clonotype was seen a few times. The chain has TRBV6-6 and TRBJ2-1; no definite D call. The V gene lost 3 bases and the J gene lost 0 bases, with 9 bases spanning the gap. Germline lookup yields CDR1 MNHNY and CDR2 SVGAGI (reference sequence). This CDR3 is built from 15 residues. As DNA, the CDR3 is TGTGCCAGCAGTTATCCCCCCAGCTCCTACAATGAGCAGTTCTTC. It codes for CASSYPPSSYNEQFF.

The chain uses TRBV5-6 and TRBJ2-2; TRBD1 matches at 10 bases. V dropped 1 base and J dropped 3; count of bases not matched to a gene: 3. The CDR3 sequence is 16 residues long. From germline, CDR1 is SGHDT and CDR2 YYEEEE. The CDR3 sequence: CASSLRDRGDTGELFF. In DNA form, the CDR3 reads TGTGCCAGCAGCTTGCGGGACAGGGGTGACACCGGGGAGCTGTTTTTT.

The chain combines TRBV15 with TRBJ2-4; weak D call: TRBD1 (6 bases). Trimming shortened V by 0 bases and J by 3 bases, and 15 bases separated the two germline ends. The CDR3 loop spans 17 amino acids. CDR1 and CDR2 (germline): LNHNV, YYDKDF (reference sequence). The CDR3 reads CATSRDGQEQGKNIQYF. The CDR3 DNA reads TGTGCCACCAGCAGAGATGGACAAGAACAGGGCAAAAACATTCAGTACTTC.

This clonotype was counted between two and nine times. This chain links TRBV7-6 with TRBJ1-5; a weak D match, TRBD1 (6 bases). The CDR3 runs 18 residues. V was trimmed by 1 base and J by 0 bases, leaving 16 bases between them. The V gene's germline CDR1 is SGHVS and CDR2 FNYEAQ. The CDR3 DNA follows: TGTGCCAGCAGCTTAGAGGGAGGGACACCTTATAGCAATCAGCCCCAGCATTTT. It specifies CASSLEGGTPYSNQPQHF.

This clonotype was counted ten times or more. The chain carries TRBV6-2 or TRBV6-3 and TRBJ2-5, with D possibly TRBD2 on 5 matching bases. Germline V gives CDR1 MNHEY, CDR2 SVGEGT. The CDR3 is made up of 14 amino acids. Trimming stripped 0 bases from V and 5 bases from J, with 10 bases between. Written as DNA, the CDR3 is TGTGCCAGCAGTTACTCGAAAGGAGGCGAGACCCAGTACTTC. It is translated as CASSYSKGGETQYF.